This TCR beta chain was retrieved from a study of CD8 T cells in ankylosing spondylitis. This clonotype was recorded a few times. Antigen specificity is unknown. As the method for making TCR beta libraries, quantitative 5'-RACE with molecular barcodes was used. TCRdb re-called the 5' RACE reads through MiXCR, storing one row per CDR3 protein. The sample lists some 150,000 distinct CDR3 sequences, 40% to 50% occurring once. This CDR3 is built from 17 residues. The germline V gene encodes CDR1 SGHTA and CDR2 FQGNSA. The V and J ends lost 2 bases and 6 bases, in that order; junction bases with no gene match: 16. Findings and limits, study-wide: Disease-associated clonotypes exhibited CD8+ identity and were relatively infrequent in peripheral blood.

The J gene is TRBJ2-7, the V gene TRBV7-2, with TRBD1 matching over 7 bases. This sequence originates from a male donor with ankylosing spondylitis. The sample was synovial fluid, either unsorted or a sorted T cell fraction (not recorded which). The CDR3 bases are TGTGCCAGCAGCTTACCATCTGACAGGGCAATCCAGCCCGAGCAGTACTTC. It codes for CASSLPSDRAIQPEQYF. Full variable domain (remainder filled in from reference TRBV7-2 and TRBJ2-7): GAGVSQSPSNKVTEKGKDVELRCDPISGHTALYWYRQSLGQGLEFLIYFQGNSAPDKSGLPSDRFSAERTGGSVSTLTIQRTQQEDSAVYLCASSLPSDRAIQPEQYFGPGTRLTVT.